These T cell receptor beta chains were read from a single sample in a study of cytomegalovirus exposure and HLA in healthy donors. Sequenced by immunoSEQ multiplex PCR; TCRdb stores in-frame clones only, minus some. The sample lists over 85,000 clones; approximately 82% were seen once. Sequenced material: PBMCs. These TCRs come from a man aged 40-49 years in good health and CMV-seronegative. Both conserved end residues are part of each CDR3. The order of the fields is V gene, J gene, D gene, clone size, CDR3 DNA, CDR3 protein. A D gene is named only where the DNA matches it firmly. Size is stated for part of the rows, as once, few or many counts, or as a class when the clone is expanded.

TRBV11-2	TRBJ1-1	TRBD1	NA	TGTGCCAGCAGCTTACGGACAGGCCCGAACACTGAAGCTTTCTTT	CASSLRTGPNTEAFF
TRBV5-4	TRBJ2-7	TRBD1	NA	TGTGCCAGCAGCTTGGACAGGGGGCGATCCTACGAGCAGTACTTC	CASSLDRGRSYEQYF
TRBV5-1	TRBJ2-3	TRBD1	NA	TGCGCCAGCAGCGTCGGACAGGGGAGCACAGATACGCAGTATTTT	CASSVGQGSTDTQYF
TRBV6-1	TRBJ1-5	NA	NA	TGTGCCAGCAGTCGCGGTTGGGAGGATCAGCCCCAGCATTTT	CASSRGWEDQPQHF
TRBV6-6	TRBJ2-7	NA	NA	TGTGCCACCGCGAACTCCTACGAGCAGTACTTC	CATANSYEQYF
TRBV18	TRBJ1-6	TRBD1	once	TGTGCCAGCTCACCACGGGACAGGGGGAATTCACCCCTCCACTTT	CASSPRDRGNSPLHF
TRBV7-8	TRBJ2-3	TRBD2	once	TGTGCCAGCAGCTCCATTCGCGGGACTAGCGGGGGGGCCGGCACAGATACGCAGTATTTT	CASSSIRGTSGGAGTDTQYF
TRBV5-6	TRBJ2-7	NA	NA	TGTGCCAGCAGTTTCAGCTACGAGCAGTACTTC	CASSFSYEQYF
TRBV18	TRBJ1-1	TRBD1	NA	TGTGCCAGCTCACCTCGGGACAGGTCAAAAGCTTTCTTT	CASSPRDRSKAFF
TRBV11-3	TRBJ2-1	NA	NA	TGTGCCAGCAGCGCCCGAGCGAGCTCCTACAATGAGCAGTTCTTC	CASSARASSYNEQFF
TRBV27	TRBJ2-4	NA	few	TGTGCCAGCAGACCTGGCCATATAAACATTCAGTACTTC	CASRPGHINIQYF
TRBV13	TRBJ2-7	TRBD1	NA	TGTGCCAGCAGCTTAGGGACAGGGCAGGGGCAGTACTTC	CASSLGTGQGQYF
TRBV25-1	TRBJ2-1	NA	NA	TGTGCCAGCAGTGCCCACCCGGGACTGAGCTCCTACAATGAGCAGTTCTTC	CASSAHPGLSSYNEQFF
TRBV9	TRBJ1-2	TRBD1	NA	TGTGCCAGCAGCCCACGACAGGGGGCCTATGGCTACACCTTC	CASSPRQGAYGYTF
TRBV7-9	TRBJ1-4	TRBD1	NA	TGTGCCAGCAGCTTAGGAACAGGGGGAACTAATGAAAAACTGTTTTTT	CASSLGTGGTNEKLFF
TRBV6-1	TRBJ2-5	TRBD2	few	TGTGCCAGCAGTCTCGGGGGGGCCGGAGAGACCCAGTACTTC	CASSLGGAGETQYF
TRBV6-5	TRBJ1-2	NA	once	TGTGCCAGCAGTTACTCGTCGACAGCTGGCTACACCTTC	CASSYSSTAGYTF
TRBV4-1	TRBJ1-3	NA	NA	TGCGCCAGCAGCCAAGAAGGGACTGCAAACTCTGGAAACACCATATATTTT	CASSQEGTANSGNTIYF
TRBV7-3	TRBJ2-2	TRBD2	NA	TGTGCCAGCAGCTCTAGCGGGGGGGCCGCCGGGGAGCTGTTTTTT	CASSSSGGAAGELFF
TRBV28	TRBJ1-2	NA	NA	TGTGCCAGCTATGAGGTTTATGGCTACACCTTC	CASYEVYGYTF
TRBV10-2	TRBJ1-5	TRBD1	few	TGCGCCAGCAGTTGGACAGGTACTAATCAGCCCCAGCATTTT	CASSWTGTNQPQHF
TRBV6-6	TRBJ2-1	TRBD1	NA	TGTGCCAGCAGCCGACCCGGGACAGGACGCAATGAGCAGTTCTTC	CASSRPGTGRNEQFF
TRBV7-2	TRBJ2-3	NA	NA	TGTGCCAGCAGCTTAGCGGCAAACACAGATACGCAGTATTTT	CASSLAANTDTQYF
TRBV5-1	TRBJ1-1	TRBD1	NA	TGCGCCAGCAGCTCGGACAGGGGGCTCACTGAAGCTTTCTTT	CASSSDRGLTEAFF
TRBV25-1	TRBJ1-6	NA	NA	TGTGCCAGCAGGGTTACAGGGAGCTCCTATAATTCACCCCTCCACTTT	CASRVTGSSYNSPLHF
TRBV5-1	TRBJ2-1	NA	NA	TGCGCCAGCAGCTTGGCGGGGGGACATCCTTTAAATGAGCAGTTCTTC	CASSLAGGHPLNEQFF
TRBV7-9	TRBJ2-5	NA	NA	TGTGCCAGCACCGTTGGAGGTAGAGAGTACTTC	CASTVGGREYF
TRBV27	TRBJ1-1	NA	NA	TGTGCCAGCAGGCAAACAGGGATCACTGAAGCTTTCTTT	CASRQTGITEAFF
TRBV7-9	TRBJ2-7	TRBD2	NA	TGTTCCAGCAGCTCTCCCGCCGGGACTAGCGGGGAGGAGCAGTACTTC	CSSSSPAGTSGEEQYF
TRBV5-1	TRBJ1-1	TRBD1	NA	TGCGCCAGCAGCTCGGACAGGGTAAACACTGAAGCTTTCTTT	CASSSDRVNTEAFF
TRBV7-9	TRBJ2-5	NA	NA	TGTTCCAGCAGCTTAGCGTTCGGGGACCAAGAGACCCAGTACTTC	CSSSLAFGDQETQYF
TRBV6-5	TRBJ2-3	NA	NA	TGTGCCAGCAGTTCTACCACAGATACGCAGTATTTT	CASSSTTDTQYF
TRBV5-8	TRBJ2-1	TRBD2	few	TGTGCCAGCAGCGCCCCCCCGGCCCTAGCGGGCAATGAGCAGTTCTTC	CASSAPPALAGNEQFF
TRBV27	TRBJ2-7	NA	NA	TGTGCCAGCAGTCATCAGGACTCGAGCTCCTACGAGCAGTACTTC	CASSHQDSSSYEQYF
TRBV6-5	TRBJ1-1	TRBD1	once	TGTGCCAGCAGTTCTCAGGGGGGTCGGGACACTGAAGCTTTCTTT	CASSSQGGRDTEAFF
TRBV6-5	TRBJ1-6	NA	NA	TGTGCCAGCAGTACCGGGACATTTGGTTCACCCCTCCACTTT	CASSTGTFGSPLHF
TRBV7-9	TRBJ1-6	NA	NA	TGTTCCAGCAGCTTATACAGGGCCCCAATCTATAATTCACCCCTCCACTTT	CSSSLYRAPIYNSPLHF
TRBV30	TRBJ1-2	NA	NA	TGTGCCTGGAGGGGGGGGGCGGTCTATGGCTACACCTTC	CAWRGGAVYGYTF
TRBV2	TRBJ2-1	TRBD2	NA	TGTGCCAGCAGAAGGACTAGCGGCCTCCCTAGCTCCTACAATGAGCAGTTCTTC	CASRRTSGLPSSYNEQFF
TRBV27	TRBJ2-5	NA	NA	TGTGCCAGCAGTTTGGGGGGGGCGGTAGGGGAGACCCAGTACTTC	CASSLGGAVGETQYF
TRBV2	TRBJ2-6	TRBD2	few	TGTGCCAGCAGTTCCCTCTTTGGTAGCGGGGGTCGGGTACACTCTGGGGCCAACGTCCTGACTTTC	CASSSLFGSGGRVHSGANVLTF
TRBV19	TRBJ2-6	NA	NA	TGTGCCAGTAGTGTAACAGGGACTGGGGCCAACGTCCTGACTTTC	CASSVTGTGANVLTF
TRBV6-5	TRBJ1-3	NA	NA	TGTGCCAGCAGTTTATCTAAAGTAGCTGGAAACACCATATATTTT	CASSLSKVAGNTIYF
TRBV6-5	TRBJ2-1	TRBD1	NA	TGTGCCAGCAGCCGGGACAGGGGCAATGAGCAGTTCTTC	CASSRDRGNEQFF
TRBV27	TRBJ2-7	NA	NA	TGTGCCAGCAGTTGGAAGCACAGGGTTACGGGCTACGAGCAGTACTTC	CASSWKHRVTGYEQYF
TRBV7-2	TRBJ1-2	TRBD1	NA	TGTGCCAGCAGCCCGGACAGGGGGGCCTATGGCTACACCTTC	CASSPDRGAYGYTF